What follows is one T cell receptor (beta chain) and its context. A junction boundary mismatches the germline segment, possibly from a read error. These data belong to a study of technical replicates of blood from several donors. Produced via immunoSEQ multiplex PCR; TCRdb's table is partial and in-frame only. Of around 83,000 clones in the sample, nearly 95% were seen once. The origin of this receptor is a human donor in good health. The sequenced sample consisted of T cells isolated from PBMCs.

The chain's CDR3 is CASSYSNFPQYF. In DNA, the CDR3 is TGTGCCAGCAGTTACTCGAACTTCCCCCAATACTTC. V gene TRBV6-5 combines with J gene TRBJ2-5, with D unclear. CDR3 size: 12 residues. Germline CDR1 is MNHEY and CDR2 is SVGAGI.